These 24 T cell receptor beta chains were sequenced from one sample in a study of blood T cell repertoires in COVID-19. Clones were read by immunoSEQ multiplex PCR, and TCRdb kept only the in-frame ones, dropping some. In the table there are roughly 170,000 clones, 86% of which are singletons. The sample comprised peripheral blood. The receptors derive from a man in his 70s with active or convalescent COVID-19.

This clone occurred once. The CDR3, as DNA: TGTGCCAGCAGAGACACAGGGACTGGCTACACCTTC. Translated: CASRDTGTGYTF. The chain carries TRBV12-3 or TRBV12-4 and TRBJ1-2; perhaps TRBD1 as D (6 bases). Trimming cost V 6 bases and J 7 bases, with 12 bases left between them. The CDR3 runs to 12 residues.

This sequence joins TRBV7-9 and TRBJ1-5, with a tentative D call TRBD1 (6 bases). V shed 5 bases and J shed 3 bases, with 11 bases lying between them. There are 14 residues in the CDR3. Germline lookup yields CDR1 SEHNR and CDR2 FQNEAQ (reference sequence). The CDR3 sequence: CASSPGHYNQPQHF. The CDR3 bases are TGTGCCAGCAGCCCGGGACACTACAATCAGCCCCAGCATTTT.

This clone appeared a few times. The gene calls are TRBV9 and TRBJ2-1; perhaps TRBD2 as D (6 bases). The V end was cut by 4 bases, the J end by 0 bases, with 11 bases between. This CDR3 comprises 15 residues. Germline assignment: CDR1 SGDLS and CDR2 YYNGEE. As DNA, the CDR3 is TGTGCCAGCAGCCGTGCACTAGCCTCCTACAATGAGCAGTTCTTC. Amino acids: CASSRALASYNEQFF.

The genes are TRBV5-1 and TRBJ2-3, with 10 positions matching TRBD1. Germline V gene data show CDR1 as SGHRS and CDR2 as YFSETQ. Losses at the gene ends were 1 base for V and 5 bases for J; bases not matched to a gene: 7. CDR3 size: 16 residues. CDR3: CASSLRGGQGVDTQYF. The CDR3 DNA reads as TGCGCCAGCAGCTTGAGGGGAGGACAGGGGGTAGATACGCAGTATTTT.

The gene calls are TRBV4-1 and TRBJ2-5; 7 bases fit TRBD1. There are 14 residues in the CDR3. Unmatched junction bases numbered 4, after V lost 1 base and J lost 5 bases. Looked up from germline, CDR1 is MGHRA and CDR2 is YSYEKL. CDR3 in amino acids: CASSQGQGRETQYF. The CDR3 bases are TGCGCCAGCAGCCAAGGACAGGGTCGGGAGACCCAGTACTTC.

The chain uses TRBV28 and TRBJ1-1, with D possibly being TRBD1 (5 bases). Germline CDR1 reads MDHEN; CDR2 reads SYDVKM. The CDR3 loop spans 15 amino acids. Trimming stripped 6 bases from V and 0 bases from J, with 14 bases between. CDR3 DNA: TGTGCCAGCAGAACATGGGGGGGGGTGAACACTGAAGCTTTCTTT. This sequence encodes CASRTWGGVNTEAFF. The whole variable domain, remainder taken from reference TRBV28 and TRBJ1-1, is DVKVTQSSRYLVKRTGEKVFLECVQDMDHENMFWYRQDPGLGLRLIYFSYDVKMKEKGDIPEGYSVSREKKERFSLILESASTNQTSMYLCASRTWGGVNTEAFFGQGTRLTVV.

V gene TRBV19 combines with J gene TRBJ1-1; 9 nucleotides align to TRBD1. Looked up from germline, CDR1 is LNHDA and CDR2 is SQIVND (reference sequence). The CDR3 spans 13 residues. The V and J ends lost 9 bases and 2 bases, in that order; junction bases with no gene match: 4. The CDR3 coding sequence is TGTGCCAGCCGGGACAGGGTAAACACTGAAGCTTTCTTT. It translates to CASRDRVNTEAFF.

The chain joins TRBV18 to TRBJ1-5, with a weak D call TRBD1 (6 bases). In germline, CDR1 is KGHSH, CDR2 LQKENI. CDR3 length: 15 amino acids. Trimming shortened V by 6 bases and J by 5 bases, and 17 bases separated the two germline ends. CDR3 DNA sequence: TGTGCCAGCTCTCCTACTTCCAGGGGTGATCAGCCCCAGCATTTT. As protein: CASSPTSRGDQPQHF.

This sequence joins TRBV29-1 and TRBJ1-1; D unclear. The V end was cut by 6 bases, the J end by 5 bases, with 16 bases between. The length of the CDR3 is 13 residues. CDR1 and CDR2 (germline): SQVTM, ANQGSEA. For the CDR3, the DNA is TGCAGCGTCCCCGGAGGTCCAGGTACTGAAGCTTTCTTT. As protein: CSVPGGPGTEAFF.

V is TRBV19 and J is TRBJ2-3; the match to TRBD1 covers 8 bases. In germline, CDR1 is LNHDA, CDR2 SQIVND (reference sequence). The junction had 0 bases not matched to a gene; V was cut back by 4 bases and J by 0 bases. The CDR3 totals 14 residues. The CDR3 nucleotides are TGTGCCAGTAGTAGGACAGGGAGCACAGATACGCAGTATTTT. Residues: CASSRTGSTDTQYF.

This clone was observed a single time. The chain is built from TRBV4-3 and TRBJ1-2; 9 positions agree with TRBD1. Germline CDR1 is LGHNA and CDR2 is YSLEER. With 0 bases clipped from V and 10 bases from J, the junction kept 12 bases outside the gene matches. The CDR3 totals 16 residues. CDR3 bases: TGCGCCAGCAGCCAAGAGGACGGACAGGGGAGAAGGGCCTACACCTTC. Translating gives CASSQEDGQGRRAYTF.

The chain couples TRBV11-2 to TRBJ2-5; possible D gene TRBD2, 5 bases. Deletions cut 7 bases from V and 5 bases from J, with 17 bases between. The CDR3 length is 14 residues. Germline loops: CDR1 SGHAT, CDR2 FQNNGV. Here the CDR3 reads CASNPRGGRETQYF. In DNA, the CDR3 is TGTGCCAGCAACCCCCGGGGTGGGCGTGAGACCCAGTACTTC.

CDR3 protein: CASSKQGVEAFF. CDR3 DNA: TGTGCCAGCAGCAAACAGGGGGTTGAAGCTTTCTTT. V usage is TRBV7-9 and J usage is TRBJ1-1; 8 bases align to TRBD1. The CDR3 runs to 12 residues. The germline V gene encodes CDR1 SEHNR and CDR2 FQNEAQ (reference sequence). The ends lost 5 bases at V and 7 bases at J; junction bases unmatched: 3. The full variable domain, its missing parts supplied by reference TRBV7-9 and TRBJ1-1, is DTGVSQNPRHKITKRGQNVTFRCDPISEHNRLYWYRQTLGQGPEFLTYFQNEAQLEKSRLLSDRFSAERPKGSFSTLEIQRTEQGDSAMYLCASSKQGVEAFFGQGTRLTVV.

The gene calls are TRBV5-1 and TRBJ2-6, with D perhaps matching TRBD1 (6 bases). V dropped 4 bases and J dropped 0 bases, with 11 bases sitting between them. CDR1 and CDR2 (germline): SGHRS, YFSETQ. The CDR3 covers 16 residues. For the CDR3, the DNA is TGCGCCAGCAGCCCGACAGGTACCTCTGGGGCCAACGTCCTGACTTTC. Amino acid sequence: CASSPTGTSGANVLTF.

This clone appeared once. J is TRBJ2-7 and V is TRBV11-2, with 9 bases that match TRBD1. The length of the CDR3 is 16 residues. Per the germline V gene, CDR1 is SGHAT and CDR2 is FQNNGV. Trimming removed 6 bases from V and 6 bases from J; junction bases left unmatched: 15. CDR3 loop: CASRPKPGQGLLEQYF. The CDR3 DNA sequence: TGTGCCAGCAGACCTAAACCGGGACAGGGACTCCTCGAGCAGTACTTC. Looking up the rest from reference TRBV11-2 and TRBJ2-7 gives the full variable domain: EAGVAQSPRYKIIEKRQSVAFWCNPISGHATLYWYQQILGQGPKLLIQFQNNGVVDDSQLPKDRFSAERLKGVDSTLKIQPAKLEDSAVYLCASRPKPGQGLLEQYFGPGTRLTVT.

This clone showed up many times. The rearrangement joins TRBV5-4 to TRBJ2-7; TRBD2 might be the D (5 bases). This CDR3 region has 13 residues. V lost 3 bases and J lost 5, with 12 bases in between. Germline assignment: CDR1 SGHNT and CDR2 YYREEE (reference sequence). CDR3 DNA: TGTGCCAGCAGCTCGTACCCGGGAAACGAGCAGTACTTC. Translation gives CASSSYPGNEQYF.

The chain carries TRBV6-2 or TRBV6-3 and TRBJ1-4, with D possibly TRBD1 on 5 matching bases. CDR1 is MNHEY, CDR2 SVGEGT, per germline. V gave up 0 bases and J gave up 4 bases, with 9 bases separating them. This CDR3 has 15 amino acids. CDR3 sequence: CASSYSTQGNEKLFF. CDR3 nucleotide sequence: TGTGCCAGCAGTTACTCGACGCAGGGTAATGAAAAACTGTTTTTT.

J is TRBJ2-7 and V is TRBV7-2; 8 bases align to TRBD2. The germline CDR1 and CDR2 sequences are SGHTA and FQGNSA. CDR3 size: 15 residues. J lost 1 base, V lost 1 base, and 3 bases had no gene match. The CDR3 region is CASSLVREVSYEQYF. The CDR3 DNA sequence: TGTGCCAGCAGCTTAGTGCGGGAGGTTTCCTACGAGCAGTACTTC.

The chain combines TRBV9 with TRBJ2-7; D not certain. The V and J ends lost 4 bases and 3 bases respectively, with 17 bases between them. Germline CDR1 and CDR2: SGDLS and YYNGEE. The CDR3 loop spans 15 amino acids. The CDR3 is CASSPRGARDYEQYF. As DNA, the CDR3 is TGTGCCAGCAGCCCCCGCGGTGCCCGCGACTACGAGCAGTACTTC.

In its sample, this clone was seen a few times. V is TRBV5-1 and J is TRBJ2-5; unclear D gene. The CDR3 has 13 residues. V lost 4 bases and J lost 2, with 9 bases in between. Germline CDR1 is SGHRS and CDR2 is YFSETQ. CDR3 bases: TGCGCCAGCAGCCGTACAGAGCAAGAGACCCAGTACTTC. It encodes CASSRTEQETQYF.

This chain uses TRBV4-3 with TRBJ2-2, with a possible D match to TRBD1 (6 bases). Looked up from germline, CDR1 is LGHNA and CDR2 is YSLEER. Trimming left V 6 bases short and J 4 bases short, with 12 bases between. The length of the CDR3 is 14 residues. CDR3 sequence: CASSRQVTTGELFF. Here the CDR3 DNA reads TGCGCCAGCAGTCGACAGGTTACCACCGGGGAGCTGTTTTTT.

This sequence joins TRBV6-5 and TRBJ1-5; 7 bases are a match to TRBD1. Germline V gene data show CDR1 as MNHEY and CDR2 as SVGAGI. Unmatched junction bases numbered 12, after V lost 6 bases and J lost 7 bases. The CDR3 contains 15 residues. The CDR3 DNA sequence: TGTGCCAGCAGAAGGACAGGAATGATCCTGCAGCCCCAGCATTTT. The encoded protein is CASRRTGMILQPQHF.

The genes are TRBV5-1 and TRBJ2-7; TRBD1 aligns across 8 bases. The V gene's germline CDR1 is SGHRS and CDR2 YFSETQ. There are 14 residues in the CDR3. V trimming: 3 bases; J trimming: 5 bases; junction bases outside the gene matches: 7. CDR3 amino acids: CASSWAGGGDEQYF. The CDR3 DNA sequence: TGCGCCAGCAGCTGGGCAGGGGGCGGGGACGAGCAGTACTTC.

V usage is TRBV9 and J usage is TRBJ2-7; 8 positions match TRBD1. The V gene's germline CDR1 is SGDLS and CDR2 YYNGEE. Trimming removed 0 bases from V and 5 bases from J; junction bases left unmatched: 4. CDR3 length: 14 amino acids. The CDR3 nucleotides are TGTGCCAGCAGCGTAGGAGGACAGGGTAACGAGCAGTACTTC. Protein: CASSVGGQGNEQYF.